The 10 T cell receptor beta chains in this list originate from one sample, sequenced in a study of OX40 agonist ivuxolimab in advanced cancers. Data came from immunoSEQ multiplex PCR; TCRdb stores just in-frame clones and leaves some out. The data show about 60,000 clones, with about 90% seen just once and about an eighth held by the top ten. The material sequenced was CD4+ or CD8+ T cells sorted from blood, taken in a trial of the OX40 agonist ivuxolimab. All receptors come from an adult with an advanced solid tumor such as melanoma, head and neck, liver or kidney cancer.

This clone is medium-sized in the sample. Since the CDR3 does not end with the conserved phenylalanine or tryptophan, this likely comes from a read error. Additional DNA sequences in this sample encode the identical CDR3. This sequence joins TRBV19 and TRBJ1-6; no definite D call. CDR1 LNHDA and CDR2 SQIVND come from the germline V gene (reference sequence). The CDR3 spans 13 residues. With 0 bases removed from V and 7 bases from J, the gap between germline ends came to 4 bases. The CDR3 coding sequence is TGTGCCAGTAGTATAGATCGGAATTCACCCCTCCACCTT. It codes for CASSIDRNSPLHL.

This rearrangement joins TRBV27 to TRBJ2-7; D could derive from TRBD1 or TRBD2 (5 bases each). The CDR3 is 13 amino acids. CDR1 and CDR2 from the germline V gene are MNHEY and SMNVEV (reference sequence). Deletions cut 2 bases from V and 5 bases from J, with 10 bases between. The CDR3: CASSLQGSDEQYF. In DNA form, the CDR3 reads TGTGCCAGCAGTTTACAGGGTAGCGACGAGCAGTACTTC.

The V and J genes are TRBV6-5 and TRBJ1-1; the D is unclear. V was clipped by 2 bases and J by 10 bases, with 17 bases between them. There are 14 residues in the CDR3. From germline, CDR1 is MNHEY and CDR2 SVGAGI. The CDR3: CASSYIYEGEGAFF. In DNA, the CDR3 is TGTGCCAGCAGTTACATTTATGAGGGCGAAGGAGCTTTCTTT.

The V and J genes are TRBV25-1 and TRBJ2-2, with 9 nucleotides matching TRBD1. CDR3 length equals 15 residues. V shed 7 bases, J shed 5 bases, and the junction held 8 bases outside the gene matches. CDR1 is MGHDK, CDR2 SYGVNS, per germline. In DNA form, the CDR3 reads TGTGCCAGCAAGAAACAGGGGGCGCATACCGGGGAGCTGTTTTTT. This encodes CASKKQGAHTGELFF.

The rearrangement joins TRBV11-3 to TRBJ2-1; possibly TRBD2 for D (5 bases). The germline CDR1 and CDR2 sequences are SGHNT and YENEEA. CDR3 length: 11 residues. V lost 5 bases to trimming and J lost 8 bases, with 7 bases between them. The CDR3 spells CASSKGDEQFF. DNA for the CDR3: TGTGCCAGCAGCAAGGGAGATGAGCAGTTCTTC.

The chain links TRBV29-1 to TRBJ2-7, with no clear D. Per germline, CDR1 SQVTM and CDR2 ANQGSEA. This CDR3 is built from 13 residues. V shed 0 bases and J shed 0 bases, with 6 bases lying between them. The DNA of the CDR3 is TGCAGCGTTGAAGAACGGAGCTCCTACGAGCAGTACTTC. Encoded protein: CSVEERSSYEQYF.

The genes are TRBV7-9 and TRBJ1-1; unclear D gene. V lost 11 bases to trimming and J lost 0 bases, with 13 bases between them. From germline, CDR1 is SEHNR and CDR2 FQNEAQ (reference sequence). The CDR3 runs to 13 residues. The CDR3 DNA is TGTGCCTCCTCCGGGTCCCTGAACACTGAAGCTTTCTTT. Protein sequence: CASSGSLNTEAFF.

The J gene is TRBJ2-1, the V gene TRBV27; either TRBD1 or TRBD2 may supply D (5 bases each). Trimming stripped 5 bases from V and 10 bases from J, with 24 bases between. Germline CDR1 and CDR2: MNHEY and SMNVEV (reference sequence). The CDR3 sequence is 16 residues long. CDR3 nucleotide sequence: TGTGCCAGCAGTCCCACCAAGGTGGGGCCGAGGGTCGAGCAGTTCTTC. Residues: CASSPTKVGPRVEQFF.

The CDR3: CASSVAKDLTAMNTEAFF. The CDR3 nucleotides are TGTGCCAGCAGTGTAGCCAAGGACCTGACAGCCATGAACACTGAAGCTTTCTTT. The rearrangement links TRBV2 to TRBJ1-1; maybe TRBD1 (5 bases). Per the germline V gene, CDR1 is SNHLY and CDR2 is FYNNEI. V was cut by 4 bases and J by 0 bases, with 21 bases left in between. The CDR3 extends over 18 amino acids.

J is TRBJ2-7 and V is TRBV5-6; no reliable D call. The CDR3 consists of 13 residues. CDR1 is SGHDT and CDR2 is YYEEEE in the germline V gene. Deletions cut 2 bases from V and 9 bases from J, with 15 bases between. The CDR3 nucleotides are TGTGCCAGCAGCTTACGAACGATTTCTGTGCAGTACTTC. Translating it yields CASSLRTISVQYF.